Sequencing of this T cell receptor (beta chain) was carried out in a study of shared clonotypes between healthy human individuals. Study-wide context: The study used three CD4 naive, three CD4 memory, two CD8 naive and one CD8 memory plate per donor.

Germline-derived CDR1 and CDR2 are MNHNY and SVGAGI (reference sequence). V gave up 0 bases and J gave up 2 bases; unmatched junction bases: 1. There are 15 residues in the CDR3. General observations from the study: The represented genetic and exposure-history diversity was limited by the small number of donors.

The assay was immunoSEQ multiplex PCR, and TCRdb's table has in-frame clones only and misses some. This table holds over a million clones, 96% found once. This clone came up once. Antigen: not known. Material: naive CD4+ T cells sorted from blood. The subset here: CD45RA+ positively selected. This TCR was sampled from a man aged 25 to 45 in good health. This chain connects TRBV6-6 to TRBJ2-1; 7 nucleotides match TRBD1. CDR3 region: CASSYSGGAYNEQFF. In DNA form, the CDR3 reads TGTGCCAGCAGTTACTCAGGGGGCGCCTACAATGAGCAGTTCTTC.